A selection of T cell receptor beta chains follows, all from one sample in a study of Graves' ophthalmopathy and Graves' hyperthyroidism. In TCRdb, the multiplex PCR reads were re-called with MiXCR into one record per CDR3 protein. The sample carries roughly 380,000 distinct CDR3 sequences, 15% to 19% recorded once. Material: peripheral blood. The receptor set was obtained from a young woman with stable Graves' hyperthyroidism. The CDR3 runs from the conserved cysteine through the conserved F or W. The order of the fields is V gene, CDR3 protein.

TRBV27 | CASSLTNQETQYF
TRBV3-1 | CASSGKGGFTEAFF
TRBV6-5 | CASSYSYSSYEQYF
TRBV6-5 | CASSYSEIGGVEERNTEAFF
TRBV18 | CASSPRADRSWETQYF
TRBV20-1 | CSGRVGTSQETQYF
TRBV20-1 | CSTSGRLDSNQPQHF
TRBV24-1 | CATSDPRDRGPETQYF
TRBV11-2 | CASSLNSPEQYF
TRBV27 | CASRGTGTTEEYF
TRBV11-2 | CASSHPPGGTGANVLTF
TRBV4-1 | CASSQVSVGGCTF
TRBV7-8 | CASSTNRGRAYGYTF
TRBV5-1 | CASSLPTGVNTGELFF
TRBV18 | CASSASDTGELFF
TRBV6-2/TRBV6-3 | CASSYFRGGETQYF
TRBV29-1 | CSGQGGGYGYTF
TRBV12-3/TRBV12-4 | CASSFPSAEQYF
TRBV6-1 | CASSRQGPYEQYF
TRBV9 | CASGAKETQYF
TRBV20-1 | CSARTTRRLSETQYF
TRBV19 | CASSTRSSNEQYF
TRBV14 | CASSRLDRDETQYF
TRBV6-4 | CASSWGQTEAFF
TRBV6-2/TRBV6-3 | CASSYPRQGSTTEAFF
TRBV12-3/TRBV12-4 | CASRHRGESTEAFF
TRBV2 | CASGGATDTQYF
TRBV6-1 | CASIYTEAFF
TRBV9 | CASSARQDIPYEQYF
TRBV7-2 | CASSNRQGDLTQYF
TRBV20-1 | CSAIDSYEQYF
TRBV6-1 | CASSASGPSSYNSPLHF
TRBV10-3 | CAISESRDSYSGANVLTF
TRBV20-1 | CSAGQFYNSPLHF
TRBV7-6 | CASSLVRAGEAFF
TRBV14 | CASSQGLVLSSYEQYF
TRBV15 | CATSRDLGAGQPQHF
TRBV12-3/TRBV12-4 | CASSFSSGQETQYF
TRBV12-3/TRBV12-4 | CASSLTRTASLDEQYF
TRBV27 | CASSFGRPRTGELFF
TRBV3-1 | CASSQYGIEGETQYF
TRBV29-1 | CSGGDRTRGDYGYTF
TRBV5-1 | CASSPGLAGVETQYF
TRBV20-1 | CSAYRQGGTYEQYF
TRBV11-3 | CASSFRTGRQETQYF
TRBV5-5 | CASSPQGGGDTQYF
TRBV15 | CATSRDSGVTGELFF
TRBV12-3/TRBV12-4 | CASSFGASPGRKEQYF
TRBV13 | CASSLAGALTNTEAFF
TRBV12-3/TRBV12-4 | CASRLRGTPGNTEAFF
TRBV6-5 | CASSYLEGQTPLHF
TRBV19 | CASSRPGASSAFF
TRBV19 | CASSPRQGVGSPLHF